Given below is one T cell receptor (beta chain) in context. Its matching antigen is unknown. TCRdb reanalysed the RT-PCR reads using MiXCR and keeps one entry per CDR3 protein. The sample has approximately 530,000 distinct CDR3 sequences, roughly 13% seen once. The data derive from a study of response to subunit inactivated influenza vaccine. Study-level findings and limits: The authors proposed limited new T cell recruitment per seasonal influenza vaccination.

V lost 2 bases, J lost 3 bases, and 23 bases lay in between. CDR1 and CDR2 (germline): MNHEY, SVGAGI. The CDR3 totals 18 residues. The sample here was PBMCs from blood, taken 45 days after vaccination. The clonotype originates from a man between 45 and 60 years old who received an inactivated influenza vaccine. The chain joins TRBV6-5 to TRBJ2-7; D unresolved. The CDR3 protein is CASSYGKRQLGLGYEQYF. The CDR3 DNA reads TGTGCCAGCAGTTACGGGAAGAGGCAGCTTGGGCTTGGCTACGAGCAGTACTTC.